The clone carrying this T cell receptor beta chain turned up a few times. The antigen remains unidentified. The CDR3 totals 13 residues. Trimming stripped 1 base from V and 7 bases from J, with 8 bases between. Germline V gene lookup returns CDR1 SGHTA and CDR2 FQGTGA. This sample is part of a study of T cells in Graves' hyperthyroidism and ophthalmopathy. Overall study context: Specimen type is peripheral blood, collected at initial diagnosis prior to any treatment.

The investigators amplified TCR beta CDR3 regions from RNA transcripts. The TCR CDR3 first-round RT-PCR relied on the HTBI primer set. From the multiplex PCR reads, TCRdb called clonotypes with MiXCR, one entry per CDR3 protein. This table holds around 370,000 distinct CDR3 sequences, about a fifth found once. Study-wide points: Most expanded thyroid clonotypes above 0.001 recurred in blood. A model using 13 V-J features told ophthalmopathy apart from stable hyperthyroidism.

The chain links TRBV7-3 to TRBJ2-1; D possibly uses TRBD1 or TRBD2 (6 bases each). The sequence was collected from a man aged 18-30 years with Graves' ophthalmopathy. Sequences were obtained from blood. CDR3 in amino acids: CASSLIGGNEQFF. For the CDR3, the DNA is TGTGCCAGCAGCTTAATAGGGGGGAATGAGCAGTTCTTC.